What follows describes a single TCR beta chain. In the authors' workflow: Nucleated cell number was recorded as an estimate derived from reference gene primer amplification. Assay used: immunoSEQ multiplex PCR; TCRdb lists only in-frame clones, some missing. Clonal size and the V and J genes are those of that table, whereas D and trimming came from the DNA. The data show nearly 55,000 clones, over 70% seen once. The sample originates from a study of blood T cell repertoires in COVID-19. Across the whole study: The United States, Italy and Spain provided the acute and convalescent COVID-19 samples. Sources were T cells, B-cell-depleted T cells, or PBMCs; the material itself was cDNA or gDNA.

This CDR3 has 15 amino acids. J gave up 0 bases and V 4 bases, and 3 bases lay outside the gene matches. The germline gives CDR1 SGDLS, CDR2 YYNGEE. This sequence was found in a human donor with active or convalescent COVID-19. The donor label of this sample is uncertain. The source material was peripheral blood. The rearrangement uses TRBV9 and TRBJ2-1, with 8 bases that match TRBD2. This CDR3 reads CASSSSGSSYNEQFF. The DNA of the CDR3 is TGTGCCAGCAGCTCAAGCGGGAGCTCCTACAATGAGCAGTTCTTC.